This TCR beta chain was captured in a study of post-analysis software for immune sequencing data. Study overall: There were relapsing-remitting, secondary progressive and progressive-relapsing multiple sclerosis among the disease courses included.

The sample holds a few counts of this clonotype. The antigen remains unidentified. Notes on the study in general: The F measure placed samples prepared in the same batch into strongly shared clusters. Multiple sclerosis patients showed significantly lower normalized Chao1 diversity than controls did.

Included in the TCR beta cDNA libraries were unique molecular identifiers. In TCRdb, the PCR reads were re-called with MiXCR into one record per CDR3 protein. The table lists about 540,000 distinct CDR3 sequences, approximately 34% of them singletons. The receptor was isolated from a girl aged 2-17 years with multiple sclerosis. The sequenced sample was blood.

The CDR3 DNA follows: TGTGCCAGCAGTGTTTCAGGGGCGAGCAATCAGCCCCAGCATTTT. As protein: CASSVSGASNQPQHF. V is TRBV6-1 and J is TRBJ1-5; D perhaps matches TRBD1 (6 bases). Germline V lookup: CDR1 MNHNS, CDR2 SASEGT. Trimming took 4 bases from V and 1 from J, leaving 11 bases between them. This CDR3 has 15 amino acids.